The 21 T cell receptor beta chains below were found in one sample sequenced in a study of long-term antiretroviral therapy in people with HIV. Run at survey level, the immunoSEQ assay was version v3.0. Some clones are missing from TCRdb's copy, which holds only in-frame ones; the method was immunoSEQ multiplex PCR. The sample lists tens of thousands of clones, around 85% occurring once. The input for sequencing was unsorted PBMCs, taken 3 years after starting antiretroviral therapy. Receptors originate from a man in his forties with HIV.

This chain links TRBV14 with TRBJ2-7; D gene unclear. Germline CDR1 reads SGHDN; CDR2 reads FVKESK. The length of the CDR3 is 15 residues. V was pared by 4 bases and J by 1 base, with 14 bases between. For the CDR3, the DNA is TGTGCCAGCAGCCTCACTGGGGTCGAATCCTACGAGCAGTACTTC. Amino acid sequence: CASSLTGVESYEQYF.

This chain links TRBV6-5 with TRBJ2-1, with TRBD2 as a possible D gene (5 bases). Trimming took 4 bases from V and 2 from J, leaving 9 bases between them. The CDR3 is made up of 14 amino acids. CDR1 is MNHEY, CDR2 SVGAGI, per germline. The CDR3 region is CASSFTGTYNEQFF. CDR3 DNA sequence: TGTGCCAGCAGTTTTACCGGGACCTACAATGAGCAGTTCTTC.

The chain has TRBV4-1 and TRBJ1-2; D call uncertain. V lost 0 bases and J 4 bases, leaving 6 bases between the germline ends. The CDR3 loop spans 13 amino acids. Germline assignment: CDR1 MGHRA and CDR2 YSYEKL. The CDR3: CASSQDGRYGYTF. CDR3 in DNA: TGCGCCAGCAGCCAAGACGGCCGCTATGGCTACACCTTC.

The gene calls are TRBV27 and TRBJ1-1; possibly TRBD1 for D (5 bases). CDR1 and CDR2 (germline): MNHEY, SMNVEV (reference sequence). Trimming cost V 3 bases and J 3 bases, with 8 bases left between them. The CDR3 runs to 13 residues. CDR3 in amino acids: CASSFSGYTEAFF. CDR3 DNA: TGTGCCAGCAGTTTCTCAGGGTACACTGAAGCTTTCTTT.

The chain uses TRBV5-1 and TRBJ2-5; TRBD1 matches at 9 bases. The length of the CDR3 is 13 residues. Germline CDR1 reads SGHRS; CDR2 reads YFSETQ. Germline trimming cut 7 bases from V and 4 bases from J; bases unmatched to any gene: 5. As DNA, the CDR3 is TGCGCCAGCCGGACAGGGGTCGGAGAGACCCAGTACTTC. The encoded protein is CASRTGVGETQYF. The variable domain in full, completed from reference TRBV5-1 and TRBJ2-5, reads KAGVTQTPRYLIKTRGQQVTLSCSPISGHRSVSWYQQTPGQGLQFLFEYFSETQRNKGNFPGRFSGRQFSNSRSEMNVSTLELGDSALYLCASRTGVGETQYFGPGTRLLVL.

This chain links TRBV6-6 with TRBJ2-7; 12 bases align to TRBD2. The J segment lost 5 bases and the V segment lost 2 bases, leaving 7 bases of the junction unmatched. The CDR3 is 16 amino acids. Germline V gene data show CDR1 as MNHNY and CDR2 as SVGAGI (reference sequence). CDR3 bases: TGTGCCAGCAGTTACCGCCGACTAGCGGGAGCGAACGAGCAGTACTTC. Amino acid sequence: CASSYRRLAGANEQYF.

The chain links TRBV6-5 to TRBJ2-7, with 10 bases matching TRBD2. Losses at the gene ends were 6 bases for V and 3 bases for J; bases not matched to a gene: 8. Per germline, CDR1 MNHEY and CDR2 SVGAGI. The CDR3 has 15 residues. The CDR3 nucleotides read TGTGCCAGCAGACTCCGACTAGCGGGTTACTACGAGCAGTACTTC. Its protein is CASRLRLAGYYEQYF.

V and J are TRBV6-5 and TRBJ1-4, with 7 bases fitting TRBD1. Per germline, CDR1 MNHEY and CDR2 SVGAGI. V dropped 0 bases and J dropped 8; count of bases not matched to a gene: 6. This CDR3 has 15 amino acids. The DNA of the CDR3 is TGTGCCAGCAGTTACTCCCAAAGACAGGGCGAAAAACTGTTTTTT. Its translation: CASSYSQRQGEKLFF.

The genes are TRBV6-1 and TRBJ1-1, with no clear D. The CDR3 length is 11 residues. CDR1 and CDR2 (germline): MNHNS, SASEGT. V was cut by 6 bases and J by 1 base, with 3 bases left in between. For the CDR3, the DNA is TGTGCCAGCAGAGGGAACACTGAAGCTTTCTTT. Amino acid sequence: CASRGNTEAFF.

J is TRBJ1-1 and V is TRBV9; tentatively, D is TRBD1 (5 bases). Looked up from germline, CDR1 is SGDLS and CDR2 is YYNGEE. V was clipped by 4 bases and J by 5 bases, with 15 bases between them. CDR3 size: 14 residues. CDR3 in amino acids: CASSIVSRATEAFF. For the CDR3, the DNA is TGTGCCAGCAGCATTGTGAGCAGGGCGACTGAAGCTTTCTTT.

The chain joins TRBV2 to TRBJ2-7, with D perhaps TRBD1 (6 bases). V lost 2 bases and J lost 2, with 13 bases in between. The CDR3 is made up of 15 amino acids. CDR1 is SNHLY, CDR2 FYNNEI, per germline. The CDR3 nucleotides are TGTGCCAGCAGTGAAAAAGCAGGGGCCCCCTACGAGCAGTACTTC. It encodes CASSEKAGAPYEQYF.

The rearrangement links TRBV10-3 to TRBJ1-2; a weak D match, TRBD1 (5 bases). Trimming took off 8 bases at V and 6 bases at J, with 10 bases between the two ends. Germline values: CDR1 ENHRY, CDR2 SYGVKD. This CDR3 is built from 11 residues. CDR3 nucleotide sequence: TGTGCCATCGAAACAGGTGATGGCTACACCTTC. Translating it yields CAIETGDGYTF.

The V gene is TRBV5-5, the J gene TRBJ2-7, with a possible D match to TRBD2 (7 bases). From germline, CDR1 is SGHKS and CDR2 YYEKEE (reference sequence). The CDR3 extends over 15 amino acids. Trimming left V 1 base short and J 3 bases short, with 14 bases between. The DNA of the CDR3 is TGTGCCAGCAGCTTGAGGGAGGGGGTATTCTACGAGCAGTACTTC. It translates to CASSLREGVFYEQYF.

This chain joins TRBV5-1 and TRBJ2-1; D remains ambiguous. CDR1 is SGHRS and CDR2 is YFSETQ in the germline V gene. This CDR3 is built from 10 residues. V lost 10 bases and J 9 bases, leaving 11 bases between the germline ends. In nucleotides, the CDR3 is TGCGCCCAAGGGAATACTGAGCAGTTCTTC. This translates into CAQGNTEQFF.

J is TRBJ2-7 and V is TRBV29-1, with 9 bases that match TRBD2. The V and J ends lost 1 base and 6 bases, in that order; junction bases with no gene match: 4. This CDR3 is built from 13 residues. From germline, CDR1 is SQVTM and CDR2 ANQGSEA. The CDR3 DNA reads TGCAGCGTTGAAGGAGGGACTAGCCCCGAGCAGTACTTC. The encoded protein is CSVEGGTSPEQYF.

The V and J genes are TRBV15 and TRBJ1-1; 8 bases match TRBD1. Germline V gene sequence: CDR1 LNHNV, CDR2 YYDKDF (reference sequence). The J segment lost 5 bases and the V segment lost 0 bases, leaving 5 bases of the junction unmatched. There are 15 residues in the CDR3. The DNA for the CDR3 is TGTGCCACCAGCAGAGAGCAGGGGGCACGGACTGAAGCTTTCTTT. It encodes CATSREQGARTEAFF.

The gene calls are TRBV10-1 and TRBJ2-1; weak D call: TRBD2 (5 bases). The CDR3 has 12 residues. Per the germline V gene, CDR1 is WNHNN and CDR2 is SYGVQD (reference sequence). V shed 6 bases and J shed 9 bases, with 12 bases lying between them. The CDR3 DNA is TGCGCCAGCAGCGAGGGATCCACTGAGCAGTTCTTC. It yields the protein CASSEGSTEQFF.

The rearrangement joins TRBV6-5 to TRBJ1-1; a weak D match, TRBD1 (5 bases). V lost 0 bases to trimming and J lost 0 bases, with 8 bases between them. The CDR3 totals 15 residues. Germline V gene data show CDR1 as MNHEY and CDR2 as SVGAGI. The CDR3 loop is CASSYSGQLNTEAFF. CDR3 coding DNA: TGTGCCAGCAGTTACTCAGGACAACTGAACACTGAAGCTTTCTTT.

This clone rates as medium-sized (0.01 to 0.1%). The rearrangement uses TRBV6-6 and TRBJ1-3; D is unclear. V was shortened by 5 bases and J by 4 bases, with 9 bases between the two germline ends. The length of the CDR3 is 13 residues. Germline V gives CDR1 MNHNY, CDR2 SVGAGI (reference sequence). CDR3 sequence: CASSLRIGNTIYF. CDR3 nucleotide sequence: TGTGCCAGCAGTCTGCGGATCGGAAACACCATATATTTT.

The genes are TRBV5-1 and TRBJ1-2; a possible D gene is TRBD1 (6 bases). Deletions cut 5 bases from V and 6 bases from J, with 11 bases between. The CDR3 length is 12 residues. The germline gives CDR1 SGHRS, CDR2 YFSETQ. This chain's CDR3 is CASSWAGDGYTF. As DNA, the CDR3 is TGCGCCAGCAGTTGGGCAGGGGATGGCTACACCTTC. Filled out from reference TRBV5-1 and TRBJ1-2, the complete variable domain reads KAGVTQTPRYLIKTRGQQVTLSCSPISGHRSVSWYQQTPGQGLQFLFEYFSETQRNKGNFPGRFSGRQFSNSRSEMNVSTLELGDSALYLCASSWAGDGYTFGSGTRLTVV.

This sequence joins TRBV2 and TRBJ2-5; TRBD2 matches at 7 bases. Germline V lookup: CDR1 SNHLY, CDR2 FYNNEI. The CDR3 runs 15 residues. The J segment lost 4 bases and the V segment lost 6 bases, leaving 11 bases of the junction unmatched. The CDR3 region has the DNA TGTGCCAGCAGGGGCATAGGGGAGGGCCTAGAGACCCAGTACTTC. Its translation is CASRGIGEGLETQYF.